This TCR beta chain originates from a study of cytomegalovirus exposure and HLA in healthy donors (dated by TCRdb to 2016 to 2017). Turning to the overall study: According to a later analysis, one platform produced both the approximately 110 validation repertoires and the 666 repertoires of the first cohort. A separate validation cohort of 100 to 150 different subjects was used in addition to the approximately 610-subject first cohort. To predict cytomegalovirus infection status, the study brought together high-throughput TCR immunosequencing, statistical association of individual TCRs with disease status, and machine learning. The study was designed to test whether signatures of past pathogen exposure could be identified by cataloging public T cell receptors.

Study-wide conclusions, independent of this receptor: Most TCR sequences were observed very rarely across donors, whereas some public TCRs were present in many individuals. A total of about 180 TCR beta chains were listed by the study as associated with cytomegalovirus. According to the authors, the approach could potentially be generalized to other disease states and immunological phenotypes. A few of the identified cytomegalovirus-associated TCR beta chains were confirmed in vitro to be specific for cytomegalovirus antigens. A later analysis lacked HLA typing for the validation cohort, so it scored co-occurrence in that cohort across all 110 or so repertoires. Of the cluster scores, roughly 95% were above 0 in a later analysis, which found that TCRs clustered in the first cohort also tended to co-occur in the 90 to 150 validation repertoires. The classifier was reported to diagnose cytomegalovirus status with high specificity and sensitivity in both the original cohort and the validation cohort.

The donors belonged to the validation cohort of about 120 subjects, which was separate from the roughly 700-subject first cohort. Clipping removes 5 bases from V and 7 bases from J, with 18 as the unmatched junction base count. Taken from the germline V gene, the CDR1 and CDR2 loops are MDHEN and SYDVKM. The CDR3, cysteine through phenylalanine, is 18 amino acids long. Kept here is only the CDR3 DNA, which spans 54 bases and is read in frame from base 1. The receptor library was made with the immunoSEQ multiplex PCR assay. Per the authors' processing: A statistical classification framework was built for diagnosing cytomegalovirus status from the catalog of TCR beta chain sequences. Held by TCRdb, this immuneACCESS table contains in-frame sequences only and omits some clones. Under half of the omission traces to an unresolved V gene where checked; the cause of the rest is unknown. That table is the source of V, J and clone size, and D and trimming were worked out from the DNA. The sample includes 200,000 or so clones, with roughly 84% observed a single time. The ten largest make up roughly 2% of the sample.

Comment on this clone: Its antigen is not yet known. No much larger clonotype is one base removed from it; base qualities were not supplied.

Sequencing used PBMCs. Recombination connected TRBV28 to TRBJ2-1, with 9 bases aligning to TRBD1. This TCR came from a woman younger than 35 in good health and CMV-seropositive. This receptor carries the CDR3 CASSPGTGFWREPNEQFF. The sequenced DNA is TGTGCCAGCAGTCCAGGGACAGGGTTTTGGCGGGAGCCTAATGAGCAGTTCTTC.